The entry that follows covers one T cell receptor (beta chain) sequence. What it binds is not known. V lost 4 bases and J lost 2, with 11 bases in between. The CDR3 spans 14 residues. Germline V gives CDR1 LNHDA, CDR2 SQIVND (reference sequence). The data stem from a study of cytomegalovirus exposure and HLA in healthy donors. Study observations and caveats: When presence/absence was analysed, sequencing depth was taken to be roughly uniform across donors. A classifier reportedly called cytomegalovirus status with high sensitivity and specificity. Earlier findings revealed that most TCR beta V segments proved productive either about 87% or about 30% of the time.

The PCR ran on 60 Vbeta and 13 Jbeta primers. Sequencing used immunoSEQ multiplex PCR; TCRdb keeps in-frame clones, though not all of them. The sample comprises around 300,000 clones, 70% to 90% of which are singletons, and roughly 2.3% rests with the top ten. This receptor was identified in a woman aged 18-29 years in good health and CMV-seronegative. The V and J genes are TRBV19 and TRBJ1-2; a weak D match, TRBD1 (6 bases). Material for sequencing was PBMCs. DNA for the CDR3: TGTGCCAGTAGTAGAAGACAGGAGAACTATGGCTACACCTTC. This codes for CASSRRQENYGYTF.